This T cell receptor (beta chain) was observed in a study of blood T cell repertoires in COVID-19. Study overall: COVID-19 samples from acute and convalescent phases originated in the United States, Italy and Spain. PBMCs, B-cell-depleted T cells, or T cells were the source of the cDNA or gDNA that made up the material.

Original methodology: Reference gene primer amplification gave nucleated cell count estimates. Sequencing was performed with immunoSEQ multiplex PCR; in TCRdb, only in-frame clones are kept and a portion is missing. V and J calls and clone size come straight from that table; D and trimming were deduced from the DNA. The table has some 200,000 clones, 80% to 90% seen once. This TCR was sampled from a man older than 75 with acute or convalescent COVID-19. The specimen was peripheral blood.

The CDR3 sequence: CAWRRGGINYGYTF. In DNA form, the CDR3 reads TGTGCCTGGAGGCGTGGGGGGATTAACTATGGCTACACCTTC. The rearrangement uses TRBV30 and TRBJ1-2; tentatively, D is TRBD1 (5 bases). Per the germline V gene, CDR1 is GTSNPN and CDR2 is SVGIG (reference sequence). The CDR3 spans 14 residues. The V end lost 3 bases, the J end lost 1 base, and 12 bases lay between the germline ends.